A selection of T cell receptor beta chains follows, all from one sample in a study of blood T cells in healthy people across ages. MiXCR was run by TCRdb on the 5' RACE reads, yielding one entry per CDR3 protein. The data contain around 1,100,000 distinct CDR3 sequences, roughly two fifths of them singletons. Material: blood. These receptors were obtained from a man between 18 and 29 years old in good health. CDR3s include the opening cysteine and the closing phenylalanine or tryptophan. D genes are given only for firm matches. Expanded clones are given a class, and other clones once, few, many or no size at all.

.	TRBV20-1	TRBJ1-5	.	CSANQEARVNQPQHF	TGCAGTGCTAACCAGGAAGCGAGGGTCAATCAGCCCCAGCATTTT
few	TRBV20-1	TRBJ1-1	.	CSARGQGSYTEAFF	TGCAGTGCTAGAGGGCAGGGTTCCTACACTGAAGCTTTCTTT
few	TRBV12-3/TRBV12-4	TRBJ1-2	.	CASSSGHLYGYTF	TGTGCCAGCAGTTCCGGTCACCTCTATGGCTACACCTTC
.	TRBV15	TRBJ2-2	.	CATSRGIMLGLLGTGNTGELFF	TGTGCCACCAGCAGAGGAATAATGCTAGGACTGCTCGGGACGGGCAACACCGGGGAGCTGTTTTTT
.	TRBV4-2	TRBJ2-3	TRBD2	CASSQLSGGSGTDTQYF	TGTGCCAGCAGCCAATTAAGCGGGGGAAGTGGAACAGATACGCAGTATTTT
.	TRBV4-3	TRBJ1-2	.	CASSQEGGREGGYTF	TGCGCCAGCAGCCAAGAGGGTGGCAGGGAGGGTGGCTACACCTTC
.	TRBV5-1	TRBJ2-1	.	CASSFAGIWLYNEQFF	TGCGCCAGCAGCTTTGCAGGGATCTGGCTCTACAATGAGCAGTTCTTC
.	TRBV4-3	TRBJ2-2	TRBD2	CASSLDPGLANTGELFF	TGCGCCAGCAGCCTAGACCCGGGACTAGCGAACACCGGGGAGCTGTTTTTT
.	TRBV6-5	TRBJ2-5	.	CASSYSRGHINQETQYF	TGTGCCAGCAGTTACTCGAGGGGACACATTAACCAAGAGACCCAGTACTTC
.	TRBV6-1	TRBJ1-1	TRBD1	CASSEPATGGGLYTEAFF	TGTGCCAGCAGCGAACCAGCGACAGGGGGCGGACTATACACTGAAGCTTTCTTT
many	TRBV20-1	TRBJ2-3	TRBD2	CSASGGDTDTQYF	TGCAGTGCTAGCGGGGGGGACACAGATACGCAGTATTTT
many	TRBV12-3/TRBV12-4	TRBJ2-7	.	CASSLGGGLYEQYF	TGTGCCAGCAGTTTAGGGGGAGGACTCTACGAGCAGTACTTC
.	TRBV5-1	TRBJ1-1	.	CASSEDQVRTEAFF	TGCGCCAGCAGCGAGGATCAGGTTCGGACTGAAGCTTTCTTT
.	TRBV20-1	TRBJ1-5	.	CSAHPGPNQPQHF	TGCAGTGCTCACCCGGGGCCCAATCAGCCCCAGCATTTT
.	TRBV5-1	TRBJ1-6	.	CASSLTDYNSPLHF	TGCGCCAGCAGCTTAACAGATTATAATTCACCCCTCCACTTT
.	TRBV4-1	TRBJ1-1	.	CASSPHRDGNTEAFF	TGCGCCAGCAGCCCCCACAGGGATGGAAACACTGAAGCTTTCTTT
once	TRBV4-3	TRBJ2-1	TRBD1	CASSQDNRVGTGMDERFF	TGCGCCAGCAGCCAAGATAATAGAGTCGGGACAGGGATGGATGAGCGGTTCTTC
many	TRBV5-1	TRBJ2-3	.	CASSGPGMTFGDTQYF	TGCGCCAGCAGCGGGCCTGGGATGACGTTCGGAGATACGCAGTATTTT
few	TRBV6-5	TRBJ1-1	TRBD1	CASSNQGATPFF	TGTGCCAGCAGTAATCAGGGGGCAACCCCTTTCTTT
many	TRBV7-2	TRBJ2-1	.	CASSLGRINEQFF	TGTGCCAGCAGCTTAGGGAGGATCAATGAGCAGTTCTTC
few	TRBV27	TRBJ2-1	.	CASSLSIRNEQFF	TGTGCCAGCAGTTTATCGATTAGAAATGAGCAGTTCTTC
.	TRBV12-3/TRBV12-4	TRBJ2-1	TRBD1	CASSFQGGRGLRNEQFF	TGTGCCAGCAGTTTTCAGGGCGGCAGGGGGCTTCGGAATGAGCAGTTCTTC
few	TRBV4-2	TRBJ1-2	TRBD1	CASSPIWRTGADYGYTF	TGTGCCAGCAGCCCCATTTGGCGGACAGGGGCGGACTATGGCTACACCTTC
.	TRBV14	TRBJ2-2	.	CASSQVGSTGELFF	TGTGCCAGCAGCCAAGTTGGCTCCACCGGGGAGCTGTTTTTT
.	TRBV7-9	TRBJ1-1	.	CASSPQIEAFF	TGTGCCAGCAGCCCACAGATTGAAGCTTTCTTT
.	TRBV11-2	TRBJ1-1	.	CASGAGWGTEAFF	TGTGCCAGCGGAGCTGGGTGGGGCACTGAAGCTTTCTTT
few	TRBV25-1	TRBJ2-1	.	CASSETSIAESYNEQFF	TGTGCCAGCAGTGAAACTTCCATAGCGGAATCCTACAATGAGCAGTTCTTC
.	TRBV4-3	TRBJ2-1	.	CASSQDPRRSSYNEQFF	TGCGCCAGCAGCCAAGATCCCAGGCGAAGCTCCTACAATGAGCAGTTCTTC
.	TRBV7-9	TRBJ1-6	.	CASSSHHLRGFNSPLHF	TGTGCCAGTAGCTCGCATCACCTCAGGGGTTTTAATTCACCCCTCCACTTT
few	TRBV12-3/TRBV12-4	TRBJ2-1	TRBD1	CASSGDRVRSNEQFF	TGTGCCAGCAGCGGGGACAGGGTCCGTAGCAATGAGCAGTTCTTC
.	TRBV2	TRBJ1-6	.	CASSGGENSPLHF	TGTGCCAGCAGTGGGGGTGAGAATTCACCCCTCCACTTT
.	TRBV21-1	TRBJ2-3	.	CASSRRGNRDRGTDTQYF	TGTGCCAGCAGCCGCCGTGGTAACCGGGACAGGGGGACAGATACGCAGTATTTT
.	TRBV13	TRBJ1-1	.	CASSLEDRTEAFF	TGTGCCAGCAGCTTAGAAGACCGCACTGAAGCTTTCTTT
few	TRBV7-2	TRBJ1-5	TRBD1	CASSLDQGARQPQHF	TGTGCCAGCAGCTTAGATCAGGGGGCGAGACAGCCCCAGCATTTT
many	TRBV12-3/TRBV12-4	TRBJ2-7	.	CASSLRGYEQYF	TGTGCCAGCAGTTTAAGGGGTTACGAGCAGTACTTC
.	TRBV20-1	TRBJ1-3	TRBD1	CSASAPGGDSGNTIYF	TGCAGTGCGAGTGCTCCAGGGGGGGACTCTGGAAACACCATATATTTT
few	TRBV20-1	TRBJ2-7	.	CSTGSGFLNNEQYF	TGCAGTACGGGGTCAGGGTTTTTGAACAATGAGCAGTACTTC
few	TRBV7-2	TRBJ2-3	.	CASSMVGTHTDTQYF	TGTGCCAGCAGCATGGTCGGGACCCATACAGATACGCAGTATTTT
.	TRBV20-1	TRBJ1-1	.	CSARPRSKGRETEAFF	TGCAGTGCTAGACCCCGTTCTAAGGGCAGGGAGACTGAAGCTTTCTTT
few	TRBV4-1	TRBJ2-5	.	CASSQAGFPSSYNEQYF	TGCGCCAGCAGCCAAGCGGGCTTCCCGAGCTCCTACAATGAGCAGTACTTC
many	TRBV20-1	TRBJ2-7	.	CSASNTYVTDPFYEQYF	TGCAGTGCTAGTAATACGTACGTAACGGACCCCTTCTACGAGCAGTACTTC
.	TRBV4-2	TRBJ2-3	TRBD1	CASSPAGDRVADTQYF	TGTGCCAGCAGCCCCGCCGGGGACAGGGTTGCAGATACGCAGTATTTT
.	TRBV20-1	TRBJ2-3	.	CSARDLGTDTQYF	TGCAGTGCTAGAGATTTAGGGACAGATACGCAGTATTTT
.	TRBV6-6	TRBJ1-5	.	CASRPQGSHQPQHF	TGTGCCAGCAGACCACAGGGTAGTCATCAGCCCCAGCATTTT
.	TRBV7-2	TRBJ2-1	TRBD1	CASSLDRGPHNEQFF	TGTGCCAGCAGCTTGGACAGGGGGCCACACAATGAGCAGTTCTTC
few	TRBV2	TRBJ2-3	.	CASIGLKTTDTQYF	TGTGCCAGCATTGGCCTCAAGACCACAGATACGCAGTATTTT
few	TRBV7-9	TRBJ2-1	.	CASSLTGKVNHEQFF	TGTGCCAGCAGCCTAACAGGGAAAGTTAACCATGAGCAGTTCTTC
few	TRBV20-1	TRBJ2-5	TRBD2	CSARRTGGETQYF	TGCAGTGCCAGGCGAACGGGGGGAGAGACCCAGTACTTC